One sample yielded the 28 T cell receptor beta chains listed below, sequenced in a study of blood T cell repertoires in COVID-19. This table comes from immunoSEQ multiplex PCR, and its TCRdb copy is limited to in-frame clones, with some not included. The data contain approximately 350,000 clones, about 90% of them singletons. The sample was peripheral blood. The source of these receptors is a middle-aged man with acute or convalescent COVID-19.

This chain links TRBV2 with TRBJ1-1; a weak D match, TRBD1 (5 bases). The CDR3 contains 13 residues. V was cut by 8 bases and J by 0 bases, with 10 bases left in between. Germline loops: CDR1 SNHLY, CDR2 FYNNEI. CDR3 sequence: CASGSGMNTEAFF. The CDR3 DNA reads TGTGCCAGCGGGTCAGGGATGAACACTGAAGCTTTCTTT.

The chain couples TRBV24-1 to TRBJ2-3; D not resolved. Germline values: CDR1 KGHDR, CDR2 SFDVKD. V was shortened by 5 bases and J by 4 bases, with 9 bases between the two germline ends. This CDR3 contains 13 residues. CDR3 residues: CATSASGADTQYF. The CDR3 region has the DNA TGTGCCACCAGTGCCAGTGGAGCAGATACGCAGTATTTT.

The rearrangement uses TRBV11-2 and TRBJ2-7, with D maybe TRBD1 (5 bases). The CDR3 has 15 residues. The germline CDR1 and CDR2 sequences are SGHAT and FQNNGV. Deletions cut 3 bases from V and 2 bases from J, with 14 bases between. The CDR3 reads CASSFRSGSTYEQYF. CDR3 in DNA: TGTGCCAGCAGCTTTCGGTCAGGGTCAACCTACGAGCAGTACTTC. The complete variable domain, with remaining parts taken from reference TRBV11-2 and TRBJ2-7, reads EAGVAQSPRYKIIEKRQSVAFWCNPISGHATLYWYQQILGQGPKLLIQFQNNGVVDDSQLPKDRFSAERLKGVDSTLKIQPAKLEDSAVYLCASSFRSGSTYEQYFGPGTRLTVT.

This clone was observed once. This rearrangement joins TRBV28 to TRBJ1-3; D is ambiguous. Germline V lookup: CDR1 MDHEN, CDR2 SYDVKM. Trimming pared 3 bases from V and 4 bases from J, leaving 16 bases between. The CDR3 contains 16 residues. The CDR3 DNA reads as TGTGCCAGCAGTTTTTTAGGTCGGGTGACGGGAAACACCATATATTTT. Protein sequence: CASSFLGRVTGNTIYF.

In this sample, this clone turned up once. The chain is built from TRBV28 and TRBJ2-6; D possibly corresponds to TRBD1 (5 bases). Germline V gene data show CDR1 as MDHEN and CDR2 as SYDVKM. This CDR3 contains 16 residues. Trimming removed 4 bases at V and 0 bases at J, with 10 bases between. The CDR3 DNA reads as TGTGCCAGCAGTTCAGGGTCGAGCTCTGGGGCCAACGTCCTGACTTTC. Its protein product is CASSSGSSSGANVLTF. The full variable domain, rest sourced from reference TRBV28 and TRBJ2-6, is DVKVTQSSRYLVKRTGEKVFLECVQDMDHENMFWYRQDPGLGLRLIYFSYDVKMKEKGDIPEGYSVSREKKERFSLILESASTNQTSMYLCASSSGSSSGANVLTFGAGSRLTVL.

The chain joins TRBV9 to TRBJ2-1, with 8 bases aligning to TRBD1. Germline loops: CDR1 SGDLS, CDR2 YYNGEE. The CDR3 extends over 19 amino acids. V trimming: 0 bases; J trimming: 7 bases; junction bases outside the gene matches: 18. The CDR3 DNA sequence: TGTGCCAGCAGCGTAGGATTGGGTGGTCAGGGGGCGGCCTCGAATGAGCAGTTCTTC. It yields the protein CASSVGLGGQGAASNEQFF. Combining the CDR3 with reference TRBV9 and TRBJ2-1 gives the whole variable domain DSGVTQTPKHLITATGQRVTLRCSPRSGDLSVYWYQQSLDQGLQFLIQYYNGEERAKGNILERFSAQQFPDLHSELNLSSLELGDSALYFCASSVGLGGQGAASNEQFFGPGTRLTVL.

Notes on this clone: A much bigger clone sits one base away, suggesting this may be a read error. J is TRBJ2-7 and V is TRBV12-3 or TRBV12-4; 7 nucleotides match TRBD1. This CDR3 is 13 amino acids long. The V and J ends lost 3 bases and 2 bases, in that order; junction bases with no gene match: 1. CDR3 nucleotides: TGTGCCAGCAGTTTCGGGACAGCCTACGAGCAGTACTTC. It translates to CASSFGTAYEQYF.

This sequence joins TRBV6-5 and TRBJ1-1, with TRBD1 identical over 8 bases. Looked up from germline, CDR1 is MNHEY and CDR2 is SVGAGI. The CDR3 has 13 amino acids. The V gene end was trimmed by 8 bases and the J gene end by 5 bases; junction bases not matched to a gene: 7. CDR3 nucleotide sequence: TGTGCCAGCCGCAGGGGGCAGGGAACTGAAGCTTTCTTT. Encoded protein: CASRRGQGTEAFF.

CDR3 nucleotides: TGTGCCAGTAGTATAGGCAGGGGGTCTGAGACCCAGTACTTC. This sequence encodes CASSIGRGSETQYF. The chain uses TRBV19 and TRBJ2-5, with 7 bases identical to TRBD1. The V gene's germline CDR1 is LNHDA and CDR2 SQIVND (reference sequence). V lost 1 base, J lost 5 bases, and 4 bases stayed unmatched. This CDR3 is 14 amino acids long.

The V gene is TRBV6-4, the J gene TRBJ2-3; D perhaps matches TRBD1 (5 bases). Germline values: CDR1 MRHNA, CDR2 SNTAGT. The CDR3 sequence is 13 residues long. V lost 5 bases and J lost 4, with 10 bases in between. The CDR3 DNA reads TGTGCCAGCAGTCCAGGGCTCGCAGATACGCAGTATTTT. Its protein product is CASSPGLADTQYF.

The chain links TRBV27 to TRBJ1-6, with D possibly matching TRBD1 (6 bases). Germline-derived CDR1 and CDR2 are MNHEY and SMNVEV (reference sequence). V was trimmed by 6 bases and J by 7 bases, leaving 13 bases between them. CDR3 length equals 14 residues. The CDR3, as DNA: TGTGCCAGCAGACCACAGGGTTGGAATTCACCCCTCCACTTT. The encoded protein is CASRPQGWNSPLHF.

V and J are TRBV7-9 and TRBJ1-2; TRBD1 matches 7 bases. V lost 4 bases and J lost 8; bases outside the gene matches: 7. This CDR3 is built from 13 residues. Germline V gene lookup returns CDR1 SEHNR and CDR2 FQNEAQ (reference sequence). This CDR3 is CASSSIDREGYTF. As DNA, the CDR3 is TGTGCCAGCAGCTCGATTGACAGGGAAGGCTACACCTTC.

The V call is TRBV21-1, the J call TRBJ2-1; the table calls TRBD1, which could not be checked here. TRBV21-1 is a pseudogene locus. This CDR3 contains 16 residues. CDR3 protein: CASSKAGTGTYNEQFF. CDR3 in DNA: TGTGCCAGCAGCAAAGCCGGGACAGGGACCTACAATGAGCAGTTCTTC.

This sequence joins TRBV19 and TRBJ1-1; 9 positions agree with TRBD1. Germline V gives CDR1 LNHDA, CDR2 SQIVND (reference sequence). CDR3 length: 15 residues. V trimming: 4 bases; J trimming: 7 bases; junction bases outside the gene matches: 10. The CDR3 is CASSTGQGLVSEAFF. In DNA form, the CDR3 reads TGTGCCAGTAGTACTGGACAGGGGCTTGTTAGTGAAGCTTTCTTT.

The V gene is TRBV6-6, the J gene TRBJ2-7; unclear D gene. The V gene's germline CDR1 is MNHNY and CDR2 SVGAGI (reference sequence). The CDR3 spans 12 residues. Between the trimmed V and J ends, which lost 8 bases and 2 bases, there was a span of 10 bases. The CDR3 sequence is CASETQAYEQYF. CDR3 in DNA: TGTGCCAGCGAAACTCAGGCCTACGAGCAGTACTTC.

Written as DNA, the CDR3 is TGTGCCAGCAGTTATGGATCGGGACAAGTGCAGCAGTACTTC. It is translated as CASSYGSGQVQQYF. This chain uses TRBV6-5 with TRBJ2-7; possible D gene TRBD1, 6 bases. Between the trimmed V and J ends, which lost 3 bases and 8 bases, there was a span of 17 bases. The length of the CDR3 is 14 residues. CDR1 and CDR2 from the germline V gene are MNHEY and SVGAGI.

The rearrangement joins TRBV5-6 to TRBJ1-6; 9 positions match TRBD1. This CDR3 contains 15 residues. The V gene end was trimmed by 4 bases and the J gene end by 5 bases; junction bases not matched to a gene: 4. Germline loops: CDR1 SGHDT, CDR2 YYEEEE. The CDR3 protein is CASSDGQGHNSPLHF. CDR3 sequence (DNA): TGTGCCAGCAGCGATGGACAGGGGCATAATTCACCCCTCCACTTT.

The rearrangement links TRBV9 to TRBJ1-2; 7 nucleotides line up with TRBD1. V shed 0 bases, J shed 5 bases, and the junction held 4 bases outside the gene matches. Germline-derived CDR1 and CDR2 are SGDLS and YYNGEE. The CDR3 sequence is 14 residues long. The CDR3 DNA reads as TGTGCCAGCAGCGTAGAGACAGGGAAATATGGCTACACCTTC. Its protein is CASSVETGKYGYTF. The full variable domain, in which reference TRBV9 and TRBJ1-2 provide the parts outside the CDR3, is DSGVTQTPKHLITATGQRVTLRCSPRSGDLSVYWYQQSLDQGLQFLIQYYNGEERAKGNILERFSAQQFPDLHSELNLSSLELGDSALYFCASSVETGKYGYTFGSGTRLTVV.

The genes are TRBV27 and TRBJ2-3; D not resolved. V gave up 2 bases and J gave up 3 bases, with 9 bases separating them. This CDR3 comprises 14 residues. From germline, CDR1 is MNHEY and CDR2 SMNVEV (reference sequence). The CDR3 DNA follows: TGTGCCAGCAGTTTAATTGCAGGAACAGATACGCAGTATTTT. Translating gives CASSLIAGTDTQYF.

DNA for the CDR3: TGTGCCAGCAGCTTAGCGCAGAATAGCAATCAGCCCCAGCATTTT. This sequence encodes CASSLAQNSNQPQHF. The chain uses TRBV7-9 and TRBJ1-5; D uncertain. The CDR3 runs to 15 residues. V was clipped by 0 bases and J by 0 bases, with 6 bases between them. The germline gives CDR1 SEHNR, CDR2 FQNEAQ (reference sequence).

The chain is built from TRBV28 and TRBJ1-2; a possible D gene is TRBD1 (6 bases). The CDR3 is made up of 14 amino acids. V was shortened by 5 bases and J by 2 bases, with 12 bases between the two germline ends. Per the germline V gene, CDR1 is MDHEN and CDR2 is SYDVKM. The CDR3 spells CASSPGTFNYGYTF. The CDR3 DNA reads TGTGCCAGCAGTCCCGGGACATTCAACTATGGCTACACCTTC.

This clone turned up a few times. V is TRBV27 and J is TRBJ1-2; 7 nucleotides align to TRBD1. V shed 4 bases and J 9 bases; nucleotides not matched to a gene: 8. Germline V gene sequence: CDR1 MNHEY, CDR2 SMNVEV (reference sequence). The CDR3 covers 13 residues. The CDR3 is CASSSAGGLRYTF. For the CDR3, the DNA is TGTGCCAGCAGTTCAGCAGGGGGATTACGCTACACCTTC.

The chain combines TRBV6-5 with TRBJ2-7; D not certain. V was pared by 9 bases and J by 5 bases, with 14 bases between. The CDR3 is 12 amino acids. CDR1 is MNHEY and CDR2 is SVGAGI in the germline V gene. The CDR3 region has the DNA TGTGCCAGTGGAGAACGGGTCAACGAGCAGTACTTC. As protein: CASGERVNEQYF.

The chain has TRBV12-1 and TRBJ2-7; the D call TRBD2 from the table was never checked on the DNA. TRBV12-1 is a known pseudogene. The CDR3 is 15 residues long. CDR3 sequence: CASSFAVKSSYEQYF. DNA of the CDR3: TGTGCCAGCAGCTTTGCCGTAAAATCCTCCTACGAGCAGTACTTC.

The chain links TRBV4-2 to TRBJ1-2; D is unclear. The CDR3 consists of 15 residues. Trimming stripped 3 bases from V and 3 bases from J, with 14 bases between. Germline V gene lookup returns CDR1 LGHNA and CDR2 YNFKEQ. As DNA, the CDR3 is TGTGCCAGCAGCCAGCGCCGAGGAGGGCACTATGGCTACACCTTC. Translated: CASSQRRGGHYGYTF.

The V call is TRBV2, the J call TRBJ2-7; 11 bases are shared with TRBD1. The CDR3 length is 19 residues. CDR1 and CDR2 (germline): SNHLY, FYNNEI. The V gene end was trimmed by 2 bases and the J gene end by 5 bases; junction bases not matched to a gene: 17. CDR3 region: CASSELLRAPGQGVHEQYF. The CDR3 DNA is TGTGCCAGCAGTGAACTTCTTAGGGCTCCGGGACAGGGGGTCCACGAGCAGTACTTC.

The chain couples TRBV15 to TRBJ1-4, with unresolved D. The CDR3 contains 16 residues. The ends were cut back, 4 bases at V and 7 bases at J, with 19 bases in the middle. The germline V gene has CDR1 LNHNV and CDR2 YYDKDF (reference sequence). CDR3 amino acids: CATSTYPPDTGEKLFF. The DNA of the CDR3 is TGTGCCACCAGCACATATCCCCCCGATACGGGTGAAAAACTGTTTTTT. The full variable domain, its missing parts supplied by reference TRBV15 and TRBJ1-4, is DAMVIQNPRYQVTQFGKPVTLSCSQTLNHNVMYWYQQKSSQAPKLLFHYYDKDFNNEADTPDNFQSRRPNTSFCFLDIRSPGLGDTAMYLCATSTYPPDTGEKLFFGSGTQLSVL.

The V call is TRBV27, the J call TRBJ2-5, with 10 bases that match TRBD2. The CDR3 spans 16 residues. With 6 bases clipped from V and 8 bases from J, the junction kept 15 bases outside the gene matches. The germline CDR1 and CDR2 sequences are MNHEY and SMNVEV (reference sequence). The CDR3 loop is CASSKDGLADPGTQYF. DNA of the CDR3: TGTGCCAGCAGCAAAGACGGACTAGCGGACCCAGGTACCCAGTACTTC.